This passage covers 22 T cell receptor beta chains from one sample sequenced in a study of OX40 agonist ivuxolimab in advanced cancers. Method: immunoSEQ multiplex PCR; TCRdb's copy keeps in-frame clones and lacks some. This sample has around 60,000 clones, with approximately 91% found just once. The starting material was CD4+ or CD8+ T cells sorted from blood, obtained in a trial of the OX40 agonist ivuxolimab. These receptors came from an adult with an advanced solid tumor such as melanoma, head and neck, liver or kidney cancer.

This clone showed up just once. This chain connects TRBV29-1 to TRBJ1-2; the match to TRBD1 covers 9 bases. V lost 7 bases and J lost 4; bases outside the gene matches: 7. Germline CDR1 reads SQVTM; CDR2 reads ANQGSEA. The CDR3 extends over 13 amino acids. The DNA of the CDR3 is TGCAGCGGGGGGACAGGGACGGCCTATGGCTACACCTTC. Translation: CSGGTGTAYGYTF.

V is TRBV10-3 and J is TRBJ1-4; the match to TRBD1 covers 7 bases. The V gene's germline CDR1 is ENHRY and CDR2 SYGVKD. CDR3 length: 14 amino acids. V trimming: 3 bases; J trimming: 8 bases; junction bases outside the gene matches: 6. The CDR3 loop reads CAISEDRVWEKLFF. CDR3 bases: TGTGCCATCAGTGAAGACAGGGTTTGGGAAAAACTGTTTTTT.

This clone has a single count. The chain recombines TRBV7-9 with TRBJ2-3; D is unresolved. Germline CDR1 SEHNR, CDR2 FQNEAQ (reference sequence). The CDR3 length is 11 residues. Trimming removed 3 bases at V and 6 bases at J, with 4 bases between. CDR3 in DNA: TGTGCCAGCAGCTTTGATGATACGCAGTATTTT. Amino acid sequence: CASSFDDTQYF. The complete variable domain, with remaining parts taken from reference TRBV7-9 and TRBJ2-3, reads DTGVSQNPRHKITKRGQNVTFRCDPISEHNRLYWYRQTLGQGPEFLTYFQNEAQLEKSRLLSDRFSAERPKGSFSTLEIQRTEQGDSAMYLCASSFDDTQYFGPGTRLTVL.

The chain joins TRBV2 to TRBJ2-7; D is perhaps TRBD2 (5 bases). CDR1 is SNHLY and CDR2 is FYNNEI in the germline V gene. The CDR3 contains 12 residues. With 7 bases removed from V and 3 bases from J, the gap between germline ends came to 10 bases. The CDR3 DNA is TGTGCCAGCACCGAGGGAAGCTACGAGCAGTACTTC. Residues: CASTEGSYEQYF.

This chain's CDR3 is CSVGGTAGELFF. The DNA for the CDR3 is TGCAGCGTTGGTGGGACAGCCGGGGAGCTGTTTTTT. The chain employs TRBV29-1 and TRBJ2-2; TRBD1 agrees at 7 bases. V was pared by 4 bases and J by 6 bases, with 2 bases of the junction left unmatched. This CDR3 spans 12 amino acids. Germline CDR1 is SQVTM and CDR2 is ANQGSEA.

This chain connects TRBV20-1 to TRBJ2-7; D unresolved. From germline, CDR1 is DFQATT and CDR2 SNEGSKA (reference sequence). Trimming left V 5 bases short and J 2 bases short, with 7 bases between. The length of the CDR3 is 11 residues. DNA for the CDR3: TGCAGTGCTCCAGACACCTACGAGCAGTACTTC. Protein product: CSAPDTYEQYF.

V gene TRBV5-1 combines with J gene TRBJ2-7; the D is unclear. Trimming took 1 base from V and 0 from J, leaving 11 bases between them. The CDR3 runs to 15 residues. Germline loops: CDR1 SGHRS, CDR2 YFSETQ. The CDR3 protein is CASSLKGFSSYEQYF. The DNA for the CDR3 is TGCGCCAGCAGCTTGAAGGGCTTCAGCTCCTACGAGCAGTACTTC.

Remarks on this clone: The same CDR3 can be traced to other DNA sequences in this sample. The chain joins TRBV4-1 to TRBJ2-1, with a weak D call TRBD1 (5 bases). V was shortened by 3 bases and J by 6 bases, with 12 bases between the two germline ends. The CDR3 consists of 14 residues. Germline CDR1 and CDR2: MGHRA and YSYEKL. In DNA form, the CDR3 reads TGCGCCAGCAGCCATACCACTCAGGGCAATGAGCAGTTCTTC. As protein: CASSHTTQGNEQFF.

The V and J genes are TRBV4-1 and TRBJ2-1; D ambiguous. The CDR3 is 13 amino acids. Germline V gives CDR1 MGHRA, CDR2 YSYEKL. The V gene lost 2 bases and the J gene lost 2 bases, with 4 bases spanning the gap. The CDR3 protein is CASSQMAYNEQFF. The DNA of the CDR3 is TGCGCCAGCAGCCAAATGGCCTACAATGAGCAGTTCTTC.

V usage is TRBV27 and J usage is TRBJ1-1; TRBD1 might be the D (6 bases). Trimming removed 8 bases at V and 5 bases at J, with 12 bases between. Per the germline V gene, CDR1 is MNHEY and CDR2 is SMNVEV (reference sequence). The CDR3 length is 12 residues. Here the CDR3 reads CASGGGGTEAFF. DNA for the CDR3: TGTGCCAGCGGGGGCGGGGGAACTGAAGCTTTCTTT.

This clone appeared once. This chain joins TRBV19 and TRBJ2-3; D uncertain. CDR3 length equals 15 residues. Germline V gives CDR1 LNHDA, CDR2 SQIVND (reference sequence). The V gene lost 3 bases and the J gene lost 5 bases, with 15 bases spanning the gap. CDR3 nucleotide sequence: TGTGCCAGTAGTATTGGAAGAAGAGCACAAGATACGCAGTATTTT. Protein sequence: CASSIGRRAQDTQYF.

V usage is TRBV7-8 and J usage is TRBJ2-7; TRBD2 matches 8 bases. The V and J ends lost 5 bases and 7 bases, in that order; junction bases with no gene match: 10. This CDR3 comprises 14 residues. CDR1 and CDR2 from the germline V gene are SGHVS and FQNEAQ. The CDR3, as DNA: TGTGCCAGCAGCCCCAGAGCGGGCGGGGGGGAGCAGTACTTC. Its translation: CASSPRAGGGEQYF.

This chain connects TRBV6-7 to TRBJ1-1; TRBD1 aligns across 8 bases. TRBV6-7 is marked as an open reading frame, function uncertain. The junction had 3 bases not matched to a gene; V was cut back by 5 bases and J by 1 base. CDR3 size: 14 residues. The CDR3 loop reads CASSTGTGNTEAFF. As DNA, the CDR3 is TGTGCCAGCAGTACAGGGACAGGGAACACTGAAGCTTTCTTT.

This sequence joins TRBV4-2 and TRBJ1-2; D is uncertain. V shed 1 base and J shed 0 bases, with 3 bases lying between them. The CDR3 is 13 amino acids. In germline, CDR1 is LGHNA, CDR2 YNFKEQ. CDR3 sequence (DNA): TGTGCCAGCAGCCAAGGAGCTAACTATGGCTACACCTTC. It yields the protein CASSQGANYGYTF.

The chain recombines TRBV5-1 with TRBJ2-1; weak D call: TRBD2 (6 bases). The germline gives CDR1 SGHRS, CDR2 YFSETQ. V shed 7 bases and J shed 7 bases, with 12 bases lying between them. The CDR3 has 12 amino acids. CDR3 loop: CASGLGGNEQFF. CDR3 DNA: TGCGCCAGCGGGCTTGGGGGGAATGAGCAGTTCTTC.

This chain connects TRBV6-5 to TRBJ2-3; TRBD1 agrees at 9 bases. Germline values: CDR1 MNHEY, CDR2 SVGAGI. The CDR3 extends over 16 amino acids. The ends lost 0 bases at V and 6 bases at J; junction bases unmatched: 7. In nucleotides, the CDR3 is TGTGCCAGCAGTTACTCGACGCGGGACAGGGTGGATACGCAGTATTTT. Translation gives CASSYSTRDRVDTQYF.

The chain employs TRBV28 and TRBJ2-5, with 9 bases lining up with TRBD2. The CDR3 spans 15 residues. Germline V gene sequence: CDR1 MDHEN, CDR2 SYDVKM. J gave up 5 bases and V 0 bases, and 4 bases lay outside the gene matches. The DNA for the CDR3 is TGTGCCAGCAGTTTATGGCGGGAGGGCCCCGAGACCCAGTACTTC. Encoded protein: CASSLWREGPETQYF.

The V and J genes are TRBV19 and TRBJ2-7; D is unresolved. CDR1 LNHDA and CDR2 SQIVND come from the germline V gene (reference sequence). V was cut by 3 bases and J by 2 bases, with 17 bases left in between. CDR3 length: 16 residues. The CDR3 sequence: CASSMDPGPDAYEQYF. The CDR3, as DNA: TGTGCCAGTAGTATGGATCCTGGCCCCGATGCCTACGAGCAGTACTTC.

This chain joins TRBV2 and TRBJ1-1; D is ambiguous. The CDR3 is made up of 16 amino acids. Germline values: CDR1 SNHLY, CDR2 FYNNEI. Trimming pared 5 bases from V and 2 bases from J, leaving 18 bases between. CDR3 in DNA: TGTGCCAGCAGTAATACTATTCTCCCATCTAACACTGAAGCTTTCTTT. Protein sequence: CASSNTILPSNTEAFF.

As DNA, the CDR3 is TGCAGCGTTGGCGGACAGGCAGAGTTCACCGGGGAGCTGTTTTTT. This sequence encodes CSVGGQAEFTGELFF. V is TRBV29-1 and J is TRBJ2-2; 7 bases agree with TRBD1. Losses at the gene ends were 4 bases for V and 4 bases for J; bases not matched to a gene: 9. Per the germline V gene, CDR1 is SQVTM and CDR2 is ANQGSEA. The CDR3 spans 15 residues.

The rearrangement links TRBV5-4 to TRBJ2-7, with TRBD2 identical over 7 bases. The junction had 3 bases not matched to a gene; V was cut back by 0 bases and J by 6 bases. This CDR3 contains 13 residues. CDR1 is SGHNT and CDR2 is YYREEE in the germline V gene (reference sequence). CDR3 in DNA: TGTGCCAGCAGCTTGGAGGGCGGGGGCGAGCAGTACTTC. This codes for CASSLEGGGEQYF. The full variable domain, with the rest looked up from reference TRBV5-4 and TRBJ2-7, is ETGVTQSPTHLIKTRGQQVTLRCSSQSGHNTVSWYQQALGQGPQFIFQYYREEENGRGNFPPRFSGLQFPNYSSELNVNALELDDSALYLCASSLEGGGEQYFGPGTRLTVT.

This chain joins TRBV19 and TRBJ2-3, with D perhaps assigned TRBD1 or TRBD2 (5 bases each). Germline values: CDR1 LNHDA, CDR2 SQIVND (reference sequence). V was cut by 7 bases and J by 4 bases, with 15 bases left in between. The CDR3 extends over 14 amino acids. In DNA, the CDR3 is TGTGCCAGTACCCGGGGCAGGAGTGCAGATACGCAGTATTTT. Protein sequence: CASTRGRSADTQYF. The full variable domain, its missing parts supplied by reference TRBV19 and TRBJ2-3, is DGGITQSPKYLFRKEGQNVTLSCEQNLNHDAMYWYRQDPGQGLRLIYYSQIVNDFQKGDIAEGYSVSREKKESFPLTVTSAQKNPTAFYLCASTRGRSADTQYFGPGTRLTVL.